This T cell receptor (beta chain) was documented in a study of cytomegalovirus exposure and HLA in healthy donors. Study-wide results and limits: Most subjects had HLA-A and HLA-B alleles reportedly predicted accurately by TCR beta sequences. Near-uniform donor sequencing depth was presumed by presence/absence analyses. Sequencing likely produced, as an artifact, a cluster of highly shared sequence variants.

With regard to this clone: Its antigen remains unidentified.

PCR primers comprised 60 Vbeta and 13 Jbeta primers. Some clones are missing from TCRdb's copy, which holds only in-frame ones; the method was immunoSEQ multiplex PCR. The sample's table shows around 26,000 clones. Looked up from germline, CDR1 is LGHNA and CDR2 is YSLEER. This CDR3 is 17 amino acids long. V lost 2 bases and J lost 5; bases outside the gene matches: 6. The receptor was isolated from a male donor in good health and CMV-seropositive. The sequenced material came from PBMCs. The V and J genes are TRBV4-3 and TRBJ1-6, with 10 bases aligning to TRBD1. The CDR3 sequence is CASSQYGTGVNNSPLHF. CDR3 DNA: TGCGCCAGCAGCCAATACGGGACAGGGGTTAATAATTCACCCCTCCACTTT.